This T cell receptor (beta chain) emerged from a study of PD-L1 blockade in urothelial cancer (dated by TCRdb to about 2017). About the study as a whole: Every patient began therapy in the mid-2010s and was given atezolizumab 1,200 mg intravenously every 3 weeks. About nine tenths of the roughly 29 patients were identified as males with urothelial cancer of bladder origin, and a prior smoking history was reported by 18 of 29 patients. Patients had an ECOG performance status of 0 or 1 and had received between 0 and 3 prior chemotherapy regimens. Blood samples were analyzed at 3 weeks after treatment start (second dose) and at 6 weeks after treatment start. Blood samples gave a median of 141,255 T cells and 88,000 or so unique TCRs, with a median clonality of around 0.074. The study, an exploratory multi-omic analysis, examined somatic, immune and clinical correlates of response to PD-L1 blockade with atezolizumab in urothelial cancer. TCR sequencing covered pretreatment tumor samples and matched, serially collected peripheral blood taken before and after atezolizumab treatment. Durable clinical benefit meant progression-free survival longer than 6 months, and TCR features were also tested against progression-free and overall survival. In the same patients who had TCR sequencing, pretreatment tumors also underwent whole exome sequencing and RNA sequencing. Durable clinical benefit was achieved by nine patients and was not achieved by 20 patients. Pretreatment blood TCR-seq was available for about 27 patients, at least one posttreatment blood collection was obtained for approximately 25 patients, and tumor TCR-seq was available for approximately 25 patients.

In regard to this clone: The antigen this receptor binds is unknown. Base quality data are lacking; no much larger clone is found one base away.

Beyond this particular receptor, the publication reports: Among patients with durable benefit, tumor-associated TCR clones showed greater expansion in peripheral blood 3 weeks after treatment started (n ≈ 20, p = 0.022). Improved progression-free and overall survival was associated with having pretreatment peripheral blood TCR clonality below the median. Because the sample size was small (n ≈ 30) and many of the analyses were exploratory, the results are meant to be hypothesis-generating.

The cohort comprised more than 25 patients with locally advanced or metastatic urothelial carcinoma treated at Memorial Sloan Kettering on a trial protocol. Peripheral blood mononuclear cells were collected from each patient pretreatment and during treatment, giving between 1 and 8 total time points per patient. The Qiagen DNeasy Blood extraction kit was used to purify genomic DNA from total PBMCs and from tumor samples. Collected pretreatment and during treatment, PBMCs were isolated and stored as previously described. To estimate absolute template abundance from read counts, synthetic TCR analog templates were spiked into each PCR. Using the immunoSEQ assay, TCRbeta CDR3 regions were amplified from genomic DNA with bias-controlled V and J gene primers. Rearranged TCRbeta segments were sequenced at approximately 20X coverage. Regarding the original processing steps: Clustering was used to correct sequencing errors, and CDR3s were annotated against IMGT so that V, D and J genes could be assigned. Downstream analyses used only productive TCRbeta rearrangements, leaving out any out-of-frame or stop-codon sequences. To compute clonality, Shannon entropy was normalized by the log of the number of unique productive sequences and then subtracted from one. Fisher's exact test with Benjamini-Hochberg correction, using a cutoff of adjusted p below 0.01, was how clones that differed between time points or between blood and tumor were identified. Drawn from immuneACCESS, this table holds only the in-frame rearrangements with V and J called that TCRdb kept. Clones are partly lost; checked studies trace under half to an unresolved V gene and leave the rest unexplained. V and J calls and clone size are copied from that table; D and trimming were computed from the DNA. The sample yields more than 55,000 clones; more than 70% were counted once. 2.5% to 3.5% of the sample belongs to the ten largest clones.

The sequence was obtained from a man aged 50 to 60 with urothelial cancer. Material: PBMCs, obtained around atezolizumab (anti-PD-L1) treatment.

The bases are TGCGCCAGCAGCCAAGACGGGCGGGTCGGAGATACGCAGTATTTT. The encoded protein is CASSQDGRVGDTQYF. The chain joins TRBV4-1 to TRBJ2-3; tentative D gene TRBD2, with 5 bases matching. V loses 0 bases of germline sequence and J loses 5 bases, and the interval between the two ends is 12 bases. The CDR3, cysteine through phenylalanine, is 15 amino acids long. Only the CDR3 DNA is retained, 45 bases long and in frame from the first base. The germline V gene encodes CDR1 MGHRA and CDR2 YSYEKL.